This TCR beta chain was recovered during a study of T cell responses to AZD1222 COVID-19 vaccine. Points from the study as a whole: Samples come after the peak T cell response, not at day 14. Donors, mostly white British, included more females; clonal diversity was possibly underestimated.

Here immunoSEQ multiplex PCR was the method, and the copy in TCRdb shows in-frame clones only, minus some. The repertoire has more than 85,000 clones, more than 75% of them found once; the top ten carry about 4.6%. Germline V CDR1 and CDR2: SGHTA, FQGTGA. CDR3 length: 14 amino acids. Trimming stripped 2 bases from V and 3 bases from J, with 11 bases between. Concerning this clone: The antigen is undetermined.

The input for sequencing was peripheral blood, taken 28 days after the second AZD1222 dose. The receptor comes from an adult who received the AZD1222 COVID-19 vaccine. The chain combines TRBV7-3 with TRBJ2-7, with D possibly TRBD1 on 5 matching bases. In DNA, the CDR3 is TGTGCCAGCAGCTTATCAAGGGGCGTCTACGAGCAGTACTTC. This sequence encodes CASSLSRGVYEQYF. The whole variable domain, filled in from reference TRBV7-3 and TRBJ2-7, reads GAGVSQTPSNKVTEKGKYVELRCDPISGHTALYWYRQSLGQGPEFLIYFQGTGAADDSGLPNDRFFAVRPEGSVSTLKIQRTERGDSAVYLCASSLSRGVYEQYFGPGTRLTVT.